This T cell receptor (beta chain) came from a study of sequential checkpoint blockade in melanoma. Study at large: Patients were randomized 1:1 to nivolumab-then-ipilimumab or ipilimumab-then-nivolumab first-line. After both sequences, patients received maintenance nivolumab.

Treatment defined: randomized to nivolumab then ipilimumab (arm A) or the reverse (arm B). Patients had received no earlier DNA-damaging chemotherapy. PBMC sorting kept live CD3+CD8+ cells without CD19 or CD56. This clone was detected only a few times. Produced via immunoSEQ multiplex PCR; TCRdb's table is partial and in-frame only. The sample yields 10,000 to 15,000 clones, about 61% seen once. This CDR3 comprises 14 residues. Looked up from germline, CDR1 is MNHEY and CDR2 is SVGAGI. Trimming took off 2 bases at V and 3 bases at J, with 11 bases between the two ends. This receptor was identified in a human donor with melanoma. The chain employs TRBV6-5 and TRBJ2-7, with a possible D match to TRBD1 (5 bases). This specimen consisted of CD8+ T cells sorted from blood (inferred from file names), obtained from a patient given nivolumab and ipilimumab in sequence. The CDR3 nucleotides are TGTGCCAGCAGTTACGGTCAGGGTAACTACGAGCAGTACTTC. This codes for CASSYGQGNYEQYF.